Listed below are T cell receptor beta chains from one sample, sequenced in a study of cytomegalovirus exposure and HLA in healthy donors. Repertoires were generated with immunoSEQ multiplex PCR, while TCRdb's copy carries only in-frame clones and drops some. The table records approximately 60,000 clones, roughly 94% of them present only once. Material for sequencing was PBMCs. Every receptor here comes from a woman aged 18-29 years in good health and CMV-seropositive. Both conserved end residues are part of each CDR3. For some rows the clone size is stated as once, few or many, or as a class when expanded; others skip it.

>TRBJ1-3|NA|TRBV28
CASSFTGQGFGNTIYF
>TRBJ2-1|NA|TRBV27
CASSLWRGDEQFF
>TRBJ1-5|NA|TRBV2
CASRERTGGNQPQHF
>TRBJ2-6|NA|TRBV13
CASSLDGTGVSGANVLTF
>TRBJ2-5|NA|TRBV6-1
CASSEPGSGMYQETQYF
>TRBJ1-2|NA|TRBV4-2
CATASARTTFYGYTF
>TRBJ2-7|NA|TRBV28
CASTAPAAGTYEQYF
>TRBJ1-4|NA|TRBV15
CATSRDPLEKLFF
>TRBJ2-5|NA|TRBV7-8
CASSLAGLAGVLETQYF
>TRBJ2-1|NA|TRBV5-4
CASSAKRGGTLRQFF
>TRBJ2-5|NA|TRBV30
CAWGVEGKTQYF
>TRBJ2-1|once|TRBV27
CASSLETGGYNEQFF
>TRBJ1-1|NA|TRBV19
CASSTSTSTEAFF
>TRBJ1-1|once|TRBV2
CASKGEINTEAFF
>TRBJ2-7|NA|TRBV6-1
CASYTTGGLTYEQYF
>TRBJ2-1|NA|TRBV19
CASSISGTANNEQFF
>TRBJ1-1|NA|TRBV6-4
CAAPGRAGNTEAFF
>TRBJ2-1|NA|TRBV27
CASSFLGGGRSYNEQFF
>TRBJ2-5|NA|TRBV30
CAWRKTGGVETQYF
>TRBJ2-1|NA|TRBV11-2
CASSPRTAESGNEQFF
>TRBJ1-4|NA|TRBV10-2
CASSDFRGSNEKLFF
>TRBJ1-3|NA|TRBV4-1
CASSQARDSMYF
>TRBJ1-2|NA|TRBV6-6
CASSLDTSPNYGYTF
>TRBJ2-1|NA|TRBV29-1
CSVQRGGEQFF
>TRBJ2-7|once|TRBV7-8
CASSSGLTKSYEQYF
>TRBJ1-4|NA|TRBV19
CASSPGFATNEKLFF
>TRBJ2-3|NA|TRBV9
CASSGLIGDRRTDTQYF
>TRBJ2-1|NA|TRBV15
CATSRESPGTPNEQFF
>TRBJ2-1|NA|TRBV14
CASSQDGSGARYNEQFF
>TRBJ2-5|NA|TRBV13
CASSLDGGGPETQYF
>TRBJ2-4|NA|TRBV28
CASSLGGIAKNIQYF
>TRBJ2-2|once|TRBV7-9
CASSHAGNTGELFF
>TRBJ1-2|once|TRBV28
CASIKPGVYGYTF
>TRBJ2-1|once|TRBV18
CASSPQGPTGASYNEQFF
>TRBJ1-3|NA|TRBV27
CASSLSVTGSTIYF